This TCR beta chain was observed in a study of early T cells in non-severe SARS-CoV-2 infection. Per germline, CDR1 SGHTA and CDR2 FQGNSA. V dropped 0 bases and J dropped 10 bases, with 10 bases sitting between them. This CDR3 contains 13 residues. On this clonotype itself: The antigen remains undetermined.

Findings and limits, study-wide: Sequences matched to VDJdb favored anti-spike CD8 responses, while private and CD4 specificities were missed.

TCRdb re-called the 5' RACE reads with MiXCR, one entry per CDR3 protein. This sample has tens of thousands of distinct CDR3 sequences, with less than 9.5% found just once. V usage is TRBV7-2 and J usage is TRBJ2-1; D ambiguous. The receptor's source is an adult who was a healthcare worker with PCR-confirmed SARS-CoV-2 infection or an uninfected control (not recorded which). Specimen: whole blood, collected at baseline. CDR3 nucleotides: TGTGCCAGCAGCTTAGCCGCGGTACAAGAGCAGTTCTTC. It encodes CASSLAAVQEQFF.